This is a list of T cell receptor beta chains from one sample in a study of cytomegalovirus exposure and HLA in healthy donors. Sequencing used immunoSEQ multiplex PCR; TCRdb keeps in-frame clones, though not all of them. The table includes 100,000 or so clones, 70% to 90% detected once. The specimen sequenced was PBMCs. The receptors here all came from a man aged 35-49 years in good health and CMV-seronegative. Both conserved end residues are part of each CDR3. A D gene is named only where the DNA matches it firmly. For some rows the clone size is stated as once, few or many, or as a class when expanded; others skip it.

D: TRBD1; J: TRBJ2-1; size: -; V: TRBV7-3; DNA: TGTGCCAGCAGCTCGGGGACAGGGAACTACAATGAGCAGTTCTTC; CDR3: CASSSGTGNYNEQFF
D: -; J: TRBJ1-1; size: -; V: TRBV29-1; DNA: TGCAGCGTTGTGGCAGGGGTCTTTGAAGCTTTCTTT; CDR3: CSVVAGVFEAFF
D: TRBD2; J: TRBJ2-5; size: -; V: TRBV5-1; DNA: TGCGCCAGCCGGACCTCGGGGAGGGTCGAGACCCAGTACTTC; CDR3: CASRTSGRVETQYF
D: -; J: TRBJ1-5; size: -; V: TRBV7-6; DNA: TGTGCCAGCAGCTTAGCTCCCGGAGGGGCGGGAGGTCAGCCCCAGCATTTT; CDR3: CASSLAPGGAGGQPQHF
D: -; J: TRBJ2-2; size: -; V: TRBV4-1; DNA: TGCGCCAGCAGCCGGGGCAGGGAGGCGACCGGGGAGCTGTTTTTT; CDR3: CASSRGREATGELFF
D: TRBD1; J: TRBJ1-2; size: -; V: TRBV7-9; DNA: TGTGCCAGCAGCCAAAAATCTGGGACAGGGATCCTCTTC; CDR3: CASSQKSGTGILF
D: TRBD1; J: TRBJ2-1; size: once; V: TRBV6-1; DNA: TGTGCCAGCAGTGTTCGGGACAGGGGTGTGAGTGAGCAGTTCTTC; CDR3: CASSVRDRGVSEQFF
D: -; J: TRBJ1-3; size: -; V: TRBV5-4; DNA: TGTGCCAGCAGCCCCTCGCCCCTACTCTCTGGAAACACCATATATTTT; CDR3: CASSPSPLLSGNTIYF
D: TRBD2; J: TRBJ2-1; size: -; V: TRBV7-9; DNA: TGTGCCAGCAGCTTCGGGGGGGCCTCGGGTGAGCAGTTCTTC; CDR3: CASSFGGASGEQFF
D: -; J: TRBJ2-7; size: -; V: TRBV6-1; DNA: TGTGCCAGCAATCCCGCAGGTACAGTCGAGCAGTACTTC; CDR3: CASNPAGTVEQYF
D: TRBD2; J: TRBJ2-5; size: -; V: TRBV27; DNA: TGTGCCAGCAGTTTTCCGGGAGGAGAGACCCAGTACTTC; CDR3: CASSFPGGETQYF
D: TRBD2; J: TRBJ2-5; size: -; V: TRBV5-4; DNA: TGTGCCAGCAGTTCTTACAGGACTAGCGGGGGACAAGAGACCCAGTACTTC; CDR3: CASSSYRTSGGQETQYF
D: TRBD1; J: TRBJ2-1; size: -; V: TRBV5-4; DNA: TGTGCCAGCAGCTTGGCTCGGGACAGGGGCTACAATGAGCAGTTCTTC; CDR3: CASSLARDRGYNEQFF
D: -; J: TRBJ2-7; size: once; V: TRBV7-3; DNA: TGTGCCAGCAGCTTCGGACTTACCTACGAGCAGTACTTC; CDR3: CASSFGLTYEQYF
D: -; J: TRBJ1-2; size: -; V: TRBV30; DNA: TGTGCCTCACACAGGGAACGAAACTATGGCTACACCTTC; CDR3: CASHRERNYGYTF
D: -; J: TRBJ1-5; size: -; V: TRBV29-1; DNA: TGCAGCGTTGAAGCCCCCCACAGGGCGAAAAGCAATCAGCCCCAGCATTTT; CDR3: CSVEAPHRAKSNQPQHF
D: -; J: TRBJ2-1; size: few; V: TRBV9; DNA: TGTGCCAGCAGCGCCGGCGGGACAGACCTCTATGAGCAGTTCTTC; CDR3: CASSAGGTDLYEQFF
D: TRBD2; J: TRBJ2-3; size: -; V: TRBV7-9; DNA: TGTGCCAGCAGCTTAGTGGAGCGGGGGGCGACAGATACACAGTATTTT; CDR3: CASSLVERGATDTQYF
D: TRBD1; J: TRBJ1-2; size: -; V: TRBV15; DNA: TGTGCCACCAGCAGAGATCTCGTGGACAGGGCACGGGGTGGCTACACCTTC; CDR3: CATSRDLVDRARGGYTF
D: TRBD2; J: TRBJ2-5; size: -; V: TRBV5-1; DNA: TGCGCCAGCAGCTCTGCAGGAGGACTAGCGGGGGCCCACCAAGAGACCCAGTACTTC; CDR3: CASSSAGGLAGAHQETQYF
D: TRBD2; J: TRBJ2-3; size: -; V: TRBV5-1; DNA: TGCGCCAGCAGCTTCAGCGGGGGTTCAGATACGCAGTATTTT; CDR3: CASSFSGGSDTQYF
D: TRBD2; J: TRBJ2-3; size: -; V: TRBV28; DNA: TGTGCCAGCACCACAGCGGGGGGATCAGATACGCAGTATTTT; CDR3: CASTTAGGSDTQYF
D: -; J: TRBJ2-3; size: few; V: TRBV30; DNA: TGTGCCTGGAGCTCTGACAGACTAGATACGCAGTATTTT; CDR3: CAWSSDRLDTQYF
D: TRBD2; J: TRBJ2-5; size: few; V: TRBV7-9; DNA: TGTGCCAGCAGCGCACTAGCGGGGGGCCGGGAGACCCAGTACTTC; CDR3: CASSALAGGRETQYF
D: TRBD1; J: TRBJ2-2; size: -; V: TRBV9; DNA: TGTGCCAGCAGCGTGGAAGGACAGGGGACCGGGGAGCTGTTTTTT; CDR3: CASSVEGQGTGELFF
D: TRBD2; J: TRBJ2-7; size: -; V: TRBV5-4; DNA: TGTGCCAGCAGCCTCGGGACTAGCGGCTACGAGCAGTACTTC; CDR3: CASSLGTSGYEQYF
D: -; J: TRBJ1-2; size: -; V: TRBV27; DNA: TGTGCCAGCAGTTTAGGGAGTGGAGTTTATGGCTACACCTTC; CDR3: CASSLGSGVYGYTF
D: TRBD1; J: TRBJ1-2; size: -; V: TRBV7-9; DNA: TGTGCCAGCAGCGCCGGGACAGGGGAGTATTATGGCTACACCTTC; CDR3: CASSAGTGEYYGYTF
D: -; J: TRBJ2-3; size: few; V: TRBV6-4; DNA: TGTGCCAGCAGTGGGGGAGATACAGATACGCAGTATTTT; CDR3: CASSGGDTDTQYF
D: TRBD1; J: TRBJ2-7; size: once; V: TRBV6-6; DNA: TGTGCCATCTCACCTCCGGGACAGGCCTACGAGCAGTACTTC; CDR3: CAISPPGQAYEQYF
D: -; J: TRBJ2-7; size: once; V: TRBV7-9; DNA: TGTGCCAGCAGCTTAGATGCCCCTCAGTTCTACGAGCAGTACTTC; CDR3: CASSLDAPQFYEQYF
D: TRBD1; J: TRBJ1-5; size: -; V: TRBV4-1; DNA: TGCGCCAGCAGCCCGGGACAGGTGGAGGCTCAGCCCCAGCATTTT; CDR3: CASSPGQVEAQPQHF
D: -; J: TRBJ1-1; size: many; V: TRBV6-5; DNA: TGTGCCAGCAGTGAGAGACACTGGACTCAAGCTTTCTTT; CDR3: CASSERHWTQAFF
D: -; J: TRBJ1-5; size: -; V: TRBV19; DNA: TGTGCCAGCAGAACAGGGAATCAGCCCCAGCATTTT; CDR3: CASRTGNQPQHF
D: TRBD1; J: TRBJ1-4; size: -; V: TRBV30; DNA: TGTGCCTGGAGTCCACGGCACAGGGGACGGGGAAAACTGTTTTTT; CDR3: CAWSPRHRGRGKLFF
D: -; J: TRBJ2-1; size: -; V: TRBV18; DNA: TGTGCCAGCTCACCATTTGAGGAGTACAATGAGCAGTTCTTC; CDR3: CASSPFEEYNEQFF
D: -; J: TRBJ1-6; size: -; V: TRBV9; DNA: TGTGCCAGCAGCTATGGAGGACTCTCAAATTCACCCCTCCACTTT; CDR3: CASSYGGLSNSPLHF
D: -; J: TRBJ2-7; size: -; V: TRBV20-1; DNA: TGCAGTGCCACACTAGCCCACGAGCAGTACTTC; CDR3: CSATLAHEQYF
D: -; J: TRBJ2-3; size: -; V: TRBV5-6; DNA: TGTGCCAGCAGCTTCCGACAGGACACTAGCACAGATACGCAGTATTTT; CDR3: CASSFRQDTSTDTQYF
D: TRBD1; J: TRBJ1-1; size: -; V: TRBV11-2; DNA: TGTGCCAGCAGCAGGACAGGTTCTTACACTGAAGCTTTCTTT; CDR3: CASSRTGSYTEAFF
D: TRBD1; J: TRBJ2-7; size: -; V: TRBV5-1; DNA: TGCGCCAGCAGCTCAAGACAGGGAAGCTCCGAGCAGTACTTC; CDR3: CASSSRQGSSEQYF
D: -; J: TRBJ1-4; size: -; V: TRBV6-1; DNA: TGTGCCAGCAGTGAACCTGGCAGGGATAATGAAAAACTGTTTTTT; CDR3: CASSEPGRDNEKLFF
D: -; J: TRBJ2-2; size: few; V: TRBV11-2; DNA: TGTGCCAGCAGCTCCCCGCGGGGCACCGGGGAGCTGTTTTTT; CDR3: CASSSPRGTGELFF
D: TRBD2; J: TRBJ2-1; size: -; V: TRBV5-6; DNA: TGTGCCAGCAGCCGACTAGCGGGTTTGTACAATGAGCAGTTCTTC; CDR3: CASSRLAGLYNEQFF
D: -; J: TRBJ2-1; size: -; V: TRBV5-6; DNA: TGTGCCAGCAGCCTGGGCGGGACCCAGCAGAAGTTCTTC; CDR3: CASSLGGTQQKFF
D: TRBD1; J: TRBJ1-1; size: -; V: TRBV4-3; DNA: TGCGCCAGCAGCCAAGATCGCAGGGGGCCTGAAGCTTTCTTT; CDR3: CASSQDRRGPEAFF
D: -; J: TRBJ2-3; size: -; V: TRBV6-5; DNA: TGTGCCAGCAGTACAGGGTATGATACGCAGTATTTT; CDR3: CASSTGYDTQYF
D: -; J: TRBJ1-1; size: -; V: TRBV5-1; DNA: TGCGCCAGCAGCGGGGAGGAAGCTTTCTTT; CDR3: CASSGEEAFF
D: -; J: TRBJ2-5; size: -; V: TRBV11-2; DNA: TGTGCCAGCTACAACGGCAGGCGAGAGACCCAGTACTTC; CDR3: CASYNGRRETQYF
D: TRBD1; J: TRBJ2-7; size: -; V: TRBV5-6; DNA: TGTGCCAGCAGCTTAGACAGGGGGCGCGAGCAGTACTTC; CDR3: CASSLDRGREQYF
D: TRBD2; J: TRBJ2-1; size: -; V: TRBV4-1; DNA: TGCGCCAGCAGCCAAGGGCTAGCGGGGTCTGTTGAGCAGTTCTTC; CDR3: CASSQGLAGSVEQFF